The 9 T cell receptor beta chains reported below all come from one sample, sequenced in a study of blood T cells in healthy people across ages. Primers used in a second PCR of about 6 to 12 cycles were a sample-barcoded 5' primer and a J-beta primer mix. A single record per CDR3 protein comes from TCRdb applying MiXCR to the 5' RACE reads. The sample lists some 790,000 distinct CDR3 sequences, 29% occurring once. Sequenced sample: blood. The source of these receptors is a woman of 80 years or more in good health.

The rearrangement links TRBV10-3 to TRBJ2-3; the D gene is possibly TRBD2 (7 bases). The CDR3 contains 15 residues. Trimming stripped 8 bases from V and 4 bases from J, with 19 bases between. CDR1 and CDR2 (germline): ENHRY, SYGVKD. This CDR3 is CAISQGQGRADTQYF. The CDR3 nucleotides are TGTGCCATCTCCCAGGGTCAGGGGAGGGCAGATACGCAGTATTTT.

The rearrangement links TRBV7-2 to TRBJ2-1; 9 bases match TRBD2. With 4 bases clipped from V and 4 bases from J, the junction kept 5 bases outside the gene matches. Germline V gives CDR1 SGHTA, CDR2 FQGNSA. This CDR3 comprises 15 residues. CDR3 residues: CASSSSGLAYNEQFF. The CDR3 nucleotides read TGTGCCAGCAGCTCCTCGGGACTAGCTTACAATGAGCAGTTCTTC.

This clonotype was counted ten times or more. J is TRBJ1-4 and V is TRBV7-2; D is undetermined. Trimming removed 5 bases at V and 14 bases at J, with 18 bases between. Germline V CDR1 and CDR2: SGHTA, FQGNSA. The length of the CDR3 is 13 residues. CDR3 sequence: CASSPSADRGLFF. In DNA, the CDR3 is TGTGCCAGCAGCCCCTCCGCAGACCGTGGGCTGTTTTTT.

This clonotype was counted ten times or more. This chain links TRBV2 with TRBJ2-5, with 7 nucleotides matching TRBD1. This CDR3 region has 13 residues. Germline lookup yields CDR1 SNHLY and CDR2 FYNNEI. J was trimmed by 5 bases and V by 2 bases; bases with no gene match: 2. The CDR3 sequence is CASSEQGVETQYF. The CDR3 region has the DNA TGTGCCAGCAGTGAACAGGGGGTTGAGACCCAGTACTTC.

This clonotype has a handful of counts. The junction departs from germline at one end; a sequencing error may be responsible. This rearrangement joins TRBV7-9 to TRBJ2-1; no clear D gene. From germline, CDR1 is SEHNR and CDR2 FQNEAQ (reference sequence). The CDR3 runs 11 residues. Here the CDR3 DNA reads TGTTCCAGCAGCTTATATAATGAGCAGTTCTTC. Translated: CSSSLYNEQFF. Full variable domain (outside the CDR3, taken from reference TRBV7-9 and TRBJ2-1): DTGVSQNPRHKITKRGQNVTFRCDPISEHNRLYWYRQTLGQGPEFLTYFQNEAQLEKSRLLSDRFSAERPKGSFSTLEIQRTEQGDSAMYLCSSSLYNEQFFGPGTRLTVL.

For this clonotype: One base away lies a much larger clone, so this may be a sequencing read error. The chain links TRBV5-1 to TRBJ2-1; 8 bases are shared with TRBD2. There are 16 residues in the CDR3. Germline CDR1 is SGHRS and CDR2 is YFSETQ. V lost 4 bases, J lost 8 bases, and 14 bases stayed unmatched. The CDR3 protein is CASSLTGTSHSDEQFF. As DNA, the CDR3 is TGCGCCAGCAGCCTTACAGGGACTAGTCATAGCGATGAGCAGTTCTTC.

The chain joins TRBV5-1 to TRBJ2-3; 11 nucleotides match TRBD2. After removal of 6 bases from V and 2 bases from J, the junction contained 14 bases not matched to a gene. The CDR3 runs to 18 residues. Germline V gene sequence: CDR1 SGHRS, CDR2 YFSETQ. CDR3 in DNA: TGCGCCAGCAACGAGCTAGCGGGAGGCACGCTGATCACAGATACGCAGTATTTT. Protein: CASNELAGGTLITDTQYF.

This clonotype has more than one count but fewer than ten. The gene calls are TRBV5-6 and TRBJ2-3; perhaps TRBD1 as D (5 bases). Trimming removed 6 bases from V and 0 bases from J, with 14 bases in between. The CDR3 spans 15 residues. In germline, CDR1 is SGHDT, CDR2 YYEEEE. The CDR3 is CASNYGHVSTDTQYF. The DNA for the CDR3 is TGTGCCAGCAACTACGGACACGTTAGCACAGATACGCAGTATTTT. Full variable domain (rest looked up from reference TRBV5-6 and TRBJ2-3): DAGVTQSPTHLIKTRGQQVTLRCSPKSGHDTVSWYQQALGQGPQFIFQYYEEEERQRGNFPDRFSGHQFPNYSSELNVNALLLGDSALYLCASNYGHVSTDTQYFGPGTRLTVL.

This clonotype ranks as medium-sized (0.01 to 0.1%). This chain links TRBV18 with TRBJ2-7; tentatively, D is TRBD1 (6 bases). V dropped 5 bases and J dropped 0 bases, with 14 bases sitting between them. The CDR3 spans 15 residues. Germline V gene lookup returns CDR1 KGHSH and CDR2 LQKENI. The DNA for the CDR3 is TGTGCCAGCTCATTCTGGACAGCAAGCTCCTACGAGCAGTACTTC. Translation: CASSFWTASSYEQYF.